This T cell receptor beta chain was retrieved from a study of cytomegalovirus exposure and HLA in healthy donors. Study-level background: Out of about 170 million T cells, an earlier analysis found 117 million unique TCR beta sequences in total.

In the case of this clone: What it binds is unknown.

Study-wide results and caveats: Sequencing likely caused a cluster of highly shared sequence variants. In a later analysis, approximately 15,000 TCR beta sequences were associated with HLA alleles at 0.05 false discovery rate.

Researchers ran the PCR with 60 Vbeta and 13 Jbeta primers. Sequencing was performed with immunoSEQ multiplex PCR; in TCRdb, only in-frame clones are kept and a portion is missing. The sample lists more than 95,000 clones, around 70% occurring once. This CDR3 region has 15 residues. V dropped 7 bases and J dropped 5; count of bases not matched to a gene: 4. CDR1 is SGHAT, CDR2 FQNNGV, per germline. This sequence originates from a middle-aged man in good health and CMV-seropositive. The sequencing sample was made of PBMCs. The V call is TRBV11-2, the J call TRBJ2-2; TRBD2 matches 13 bases. The CDR3 DNA reads as TGTGCCAGCAACCCGGGACTAGCGGGGACCGGGGAGCTGTTTTTT. It yields the protein CASNPGLAGTGELFF.